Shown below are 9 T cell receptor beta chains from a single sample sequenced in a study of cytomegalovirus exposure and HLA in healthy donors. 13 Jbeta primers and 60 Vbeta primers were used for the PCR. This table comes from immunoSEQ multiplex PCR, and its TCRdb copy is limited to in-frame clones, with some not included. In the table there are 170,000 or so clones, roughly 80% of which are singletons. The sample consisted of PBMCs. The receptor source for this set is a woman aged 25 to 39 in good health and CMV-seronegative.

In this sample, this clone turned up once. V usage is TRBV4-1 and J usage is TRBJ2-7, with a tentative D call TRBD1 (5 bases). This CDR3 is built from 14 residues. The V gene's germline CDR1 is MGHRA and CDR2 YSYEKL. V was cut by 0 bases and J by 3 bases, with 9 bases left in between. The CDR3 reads CASSQDRALYEQYF. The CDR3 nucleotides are TGCGCCAGCAGCCAAGACAGGGCACTCTACGAGCAGTACTTC.

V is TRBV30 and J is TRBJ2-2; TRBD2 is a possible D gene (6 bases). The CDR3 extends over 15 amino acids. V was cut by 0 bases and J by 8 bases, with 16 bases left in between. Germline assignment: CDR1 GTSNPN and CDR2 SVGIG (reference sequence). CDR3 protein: CAWSVTGVFAGELFF. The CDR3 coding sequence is TGTGCCTGGAGTGTGACGGGGGTCTTCGCGGGGGAGCTGTTTTTT.

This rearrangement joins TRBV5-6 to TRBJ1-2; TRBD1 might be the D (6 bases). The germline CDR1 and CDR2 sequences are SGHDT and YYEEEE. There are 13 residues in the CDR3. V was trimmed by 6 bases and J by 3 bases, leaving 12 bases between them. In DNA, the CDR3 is TGTGCCAGCAAGGGGGACAAGGACTATGGCTACACCTTC. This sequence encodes CASKGDKDYGYTF. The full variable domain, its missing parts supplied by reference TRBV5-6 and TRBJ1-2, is DAGVTQSPTHLIKTRGQQVTLRCSPKSGHDTVSWYQQALGQGPQFIFQYYEEEERQRGNFPDRFSGHQFPNYSSELNVNALLLGDSALYLCASKGDKDYGYTFGSGTRLTVV.

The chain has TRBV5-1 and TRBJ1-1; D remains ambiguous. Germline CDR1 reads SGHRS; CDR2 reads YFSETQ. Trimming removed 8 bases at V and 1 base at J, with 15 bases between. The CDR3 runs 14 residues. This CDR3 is CASRGAASNTEAFF. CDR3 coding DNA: TGCGCCAGTAGAGGCGCAGCCTCGAACACTGAAGCTTTCTTT.

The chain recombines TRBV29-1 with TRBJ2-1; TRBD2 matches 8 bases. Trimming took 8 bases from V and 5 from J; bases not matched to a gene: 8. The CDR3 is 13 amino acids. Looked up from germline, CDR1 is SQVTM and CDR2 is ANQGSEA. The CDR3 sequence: CSPRVAGNNEQFF. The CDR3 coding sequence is TGCAGCCCTAGGGTAGCGGGGAACAATGAGCAGTTCTTC.

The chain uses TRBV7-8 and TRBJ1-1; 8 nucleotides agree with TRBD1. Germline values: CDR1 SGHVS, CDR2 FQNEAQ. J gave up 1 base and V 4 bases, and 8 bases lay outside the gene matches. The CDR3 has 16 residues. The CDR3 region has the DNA TGTGCCAGCAGCTACCAAAAGGGGACAGGGAACACTGAAGCTTTCTTT. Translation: CASSYQKGTGNTEAFF. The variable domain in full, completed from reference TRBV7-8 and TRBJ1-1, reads GAGVSQSPRYKVAKRGQDVALRCDPISGHVSLFWYQQALGQGPEFLTYFQNEAQLDKSGLPSDRFFAERPEGSVSTLKIQRTQQEDSAVYLCASSYQKGTGNTEAFFGQGTRLTVV.

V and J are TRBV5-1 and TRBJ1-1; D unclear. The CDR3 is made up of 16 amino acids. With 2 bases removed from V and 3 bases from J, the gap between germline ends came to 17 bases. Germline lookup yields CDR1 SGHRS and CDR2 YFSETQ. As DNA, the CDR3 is TGCGCCAGCAGCTTATCCGGGGTGGGCGGGCACACTGAAGCTTTCTTT. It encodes CASSLSGVGGHTEAFF.

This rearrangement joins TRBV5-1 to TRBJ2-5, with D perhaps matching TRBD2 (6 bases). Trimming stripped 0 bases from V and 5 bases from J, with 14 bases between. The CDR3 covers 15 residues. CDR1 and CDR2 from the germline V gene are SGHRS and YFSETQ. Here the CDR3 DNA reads TGCGCCAGCAGCTTGGAAGGTGGGGGACTTGAGACCCAGTACTTC. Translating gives CASSLEGGGLETQYF.

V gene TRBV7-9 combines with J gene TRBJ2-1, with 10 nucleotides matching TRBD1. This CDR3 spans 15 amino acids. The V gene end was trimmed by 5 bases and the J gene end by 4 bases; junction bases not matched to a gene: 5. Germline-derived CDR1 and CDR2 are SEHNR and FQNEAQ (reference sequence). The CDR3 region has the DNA TGTGCCAGCAGCCCGGGACAGGGGACATACAATGAGCAGTTCTTC. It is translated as CASSPGQGTYNEQFF.